The rows below give T cell receptor beta chains drawn from one sample of a study of patients and donors after allogeneic stem cell transplantation. TCRdb redid the calling of the RT-PCR reads with MiXCR, one entry per CDR3 protein. The sample gives about 960,000 distinct CDR3 sequences, about a sixth of which show up once; around 6% is in the top ten. Sequencing input: blood, either unsorted or a sorted T cell fraction (not recorded which). The receptor source for this set is a human donor who was either an allogeneic HSCT recipient or a stem cell or donor lymphocyte infusion donor (not recorded which). It is not recorded whose cells these are; they may come from a transplant donor. Each CDR3 is given with its conserved first and last residue.

V gene	CDR3 protein
TRBV21-1	CASSKRPKRRGSYEQYF
TRBV5-1	CASSAGTSGGDTQYF
TRBV20-1	CSASWDSNQPQHF
TRBV10-3	CAIKGRELSTDTQYF
TRBV27	CASSLLTSGGPFNEQFF
TRBV12-3/TRBV12-4	CASSGTGTRDSYEQYF
TRBV12-3/TRBV12-4	CASSPRLTLDMANTGELFF
TRBV12-3/TRBV12-4	CASSPSVSEAFF
TRBV18	CASSPGLQFGSEQYF
TRBV7-6	CASSLETGALNEQFF
TRBV7-9	CASSFVEQFF
TRBV12-3/TRBV12-4	CASSPYSGNYNEQFF
TRBV24-1	CATSDFGSPDGDTQYF
TRBV29-1	CSVESPIGGRELFF
TRBV10-3	CAIRSGGTNTGELFF
TRBV11-1	CASSLLSGTYNEQFF
TRBV7-9	CASSPSGRNTEAFF
TRBV10-3	CAIPWGPNQPQHF
TRBV12-5	CASGSLESLNTEAFF
TRBV2	CASSLREGIYTGELFF
TRBV29-1	CSAGGYGETQYF
TRBV4-3	CASSRTLPTGGSTKNIQYF